The rows below give T cell receptor beta chains drawn from one sample of a study of cytomegalovirus exposure and HLA in healthy donors. Assay used: immunoSEQ multiplex PCR; TCRdb lists only in-frame clones, some missing. The sample records over 150,000 clones, around 68% being singletons. Sequencing was performed on PBMCs. These receptors originate from a woman in her 40s in good health and CMV-seropositive. The CDR3 runs from the conserved cysteine through the conserved F or W. The D gene is left open where the match is weak. The size entry is marked missing in some rows and otherwise reads once, few, many or a size class.

v_call: TRBV9; clone_size: once; d_call: NA; j_call: TRBJ2-3; cdr3_nt: TGTGCCAGCAGCGGCGGCGGGGCCACAGATACGCAGTATTTT; cdr3_aa: CASSGGGATDTQYF
v_call: TRBV6-5; clone_size: NA; d_call: NA; j_call: TRBJ1-1; cdr3_nt: TGTGCCAGCAGTTACAAAGAGACAGTTAACACTGAAGCTTTCTTT; cdr3_aa: CASSYKETVNTEAFF
v_call: TRBV5-6; clone_size: NA; d_call: NA; j_call: TRBJ2-7; cdr3_nt: TGTGCCAGCAGCGGGCCGCCGGGGTCCTCCTACGAGCAGTACTTC; cdr3_aa: CASSGPPGSSYEQYF
v_call: TRBV5-5; clone_size: NA; d_call: TRBD1; j_call: TRBJ1-3; cdr3_nt: TGTGCCAGCAGCTTGGGACAGGGAGGTTACACCATATATTTT; cdr3_aa: CASSLGQGGYTIYF
v_call: TRBV5-1; clone_size: NA; d_call: TRBD2; j_call: TRBJ2-1; cdr3_nt: TGCGCCAGTAGGGCGACTAGCGGGAGTACCCTCTACAATGAGCAGTTCTTC; cdr3_aa: CASRATSGSTLYNEQFF
v_call: TRBV11-1; clone_size: NA; d_call: NA; j_call: TRBJ2-5; cdr3_nt: TGTGCCAGCAGCTTAGCCGAGGAATGGGAGACCCAGTACTTC; cdr3_aa: CASSLAEEWETQYF
v_call: TRBV7-8; clone_size: NA; d_call: TRBD2; j_call: TRBJ2-2; cdr3_nt: TGTGCCAGCAGCTTAGAGCGGGGGGCCGGGGAGCTGTTTTTT; cdr3_aa: CASSLERGAGELFF
v_call: TRBV7-2; clone_size: NA; d_call: NA; j_call: TRBJ2-7; cdr3_nt: TGTGCCAGCAGCCTCGGCCATGCGGCAGAGGGCGAGCAGTACTTC; cdr3_aa: CASSLGHAAEGEQYF
v_call: TRBV30; clone_size: NA; d_call: TRBD1; j_call: TRBJ1-5; cdr3_nt: TGTGCCTGGGTACAGGGGGAGGGTCAGCCCCAGAATTTT; cdr3_aa: CAWVQGEGQPQNF
v_call: TRBV5-1; clone_size: NA; d_call: TRBD1; j_call: TRBJ1-4; cdr3_nt: TGCGCCAGCAGCCCGGGACAGGGGTCCCCTAATGAAAAACTGTTTTTT; cdr3_aa: CASSPGQGSPNEKLFF
v_call: TRBV4-1; clone_size: NA; d_call: TRBD1; j_call: TRBJ2-5; cdr3_nt: TGCGCCAGCAGCCAAGATGGGACAGGGTGGGGAGAGACCCAGTACTTC; cdr3_aa: CASSQDGTGWGETQYF
v_call: TRBV29-1; clone_size: NA; d_call: NA; j_call: TRBJ1-2; cdr3_nt: TGCAGCGCCGATGCGGAGGGAGGGGGCTATGGCTACACCTTC; cdr3_aa: CSADAEGGGYGYTF
v_call: TRBV6-5; clone_size: NA; d_call: NA; j_call: TRBJ1-3; cdr3_nt: TGTGCCAGCAGTTACGACACTCCAAGGTCTGGAAACACCATATATTTT; cdr3_aa: CASSYDTPRSGNTIYF
v_call: TRBV27; clone_size: NA; d_call: NA; j_call: TRBJ2-6; cdr3_nt: TGTGCCAGCAGTCTCGGTACTGGGGCCAACGTCCTGACTTTC; cdr3_aa: CASSLGTGANVLTF
v_call: TRBV7-2; clone_size: NA; d_call: NA; j_call: TRBJ2-5; cdr3_nt: TGTGCCAGCGCCTTAGGGGGAGTGGGTGAGACCCAGTACTTC; cdr3_aa: CASALGGVGETQYF
v_call: TRBV5-1; clone_size: NA; d_call: TRBD2; j_call: TRBJ2-3; cdr3_nt: TGCGCCAGCAGCTTGGGGGGACTAGCGGGAGGCACAGATACGCAGTATTTT; cdr3_aa: CASSLGGLAGGTDTQYF
v_call: TRBV4-3; clone_size: NA; d_call: TRBD2; j_call: TRBJ2-2; cdr3_nt: TGCGCCAGCAGCCAAGTTCCGGGACTAGCGTCCGGGGAGCTGTTTTTT; cdr3_aa: CASSQVPGLASGELFF
v_call: TRBV7-8; clone_size: NA; d_call: NA; j_call: TRBJ2-3; cdr3_nt: TGTGCCAGCAGGGGACACGGCTCGGATACGCAGTATTTT; cdr3_aa: CASRGHGSDTQYF
v_call: TRBV6-5; clone_size: NA; d_call: TRBD1; j_call: TRBJ1-2; cdr3_nt: TGTGCCAGCAGTTACCTACGGACAGGGTTATTGGGCTACACCTTC; cdr3_aa: CASSYLRTGLLGYTF
v_call: TRBV7-9; clone_size: few; d_call: NA; j_call: TRBJ1-1; cdr3_nt: TGTTCCAGCAGCTTAGACAAGGGGGGGGTGAGGACTGAAGCTTTCTTT; cdr3_aa: CSSSLDKGGVRTEAFF
v_call: TRBV18; clone_size: once; d_call: TRBD1; j_call: TRBJ1-1; cdr3_nt: TGTGCCAGCTCACCACAGGACAGGGGACTAAACACTGAAGCTTTCTTT; cdr3_aa: CASSPQDRGLNTEAFF
v_call: TRBV5-4; clone_size: few; d_call: TRBD1; j_call: TRBJ1-4; cdr3_nt: TGTGCCAGCAGCTTAATGGTTGGGACAGGGAATGAAAAACTGTTTTTT; cdr3_aa: CASSLMVGTGNEKLFF
v_call: TRBV7-2; clone_size: NA; d_call: TRBD1; j_call: TRBJ1-1; cdr3_nt: TGTGCCAGCAGCGGGGACAGGGGCTCTCCTGAAGCTTTCTTT; cdr3_aa: CASSGDRGSPEAFF
v_call: TRBV19; clone_size: NA; d_call: NA; j_call: TRBJ1-5; cdr3_nt: TGTGCCAGTAGTACGACAGGTGGCAATCAGCCCCAGAATTTT; cdr3_aa: CASSTTGGNQPQNF
v_call: TRBV9; clone_size: NA; d_call: NA; j_call: TRBJ2-1; cdr3_nt: TGTGCCAGCAGCGCAGAGGGGGATTTCGCCTACAATGAGCAGTTCTTC; cdr3_aa: CASSAEGDFAYNEQFF
v_call: TRBV7-8; clone_size: NA; d_call: TRBD1; j_call: TRBJ1-3; cdr3_nt: TGTGCCAGCAGCCCCGGGACAGGGTGGAACACCATATATTTT; cdr3_aa: CASSPGTGWNTIYF
v_call: TRBV7-6; clone_size: NA; d_call: NA; j_call: TRBJ2-3; cdr3_nt: TGTGCCAGCAGCGTATCTCAGACAGATACGCAGTATTTT; cdr3_aa: CASSVSQTDTQYF
v_call: TRBV18; clone_size: few; d_call: NA; j_call: TRBJ2-5; cdr3_nt: TGTGCCAGCTCACGGGCCCAAGAGACCCAGTACTTC; cdr3_aa: CASSRAQETQYF
v_call: TRBV19; clone_size: few; d_call: TRBD2; j_call: TRBJ2-3; cdr3_nt: TGTGCCAGTAGTATTCTAGCGGGAGAAATGCAGTATTTT; cdr3_aa: CASSILAGEMQYF
v_call: TRBV10-3; clone_size: NA; d_call: TRBD2; j_call: TRBJ2-2; cdr3_nt: TGTGCCATCAGTGCCCTAGCGGGAGTCCACACCGGGGAGCTGTTTTTT; cdr3_aa: CAISALAGVHTGELFF
v_call: TRBV20-1; clone_size: NA; d_call: NA; j_call: TRBJ2-3; cdr3_nt: TGCAGTGCTCTACAGTCAGATACGCAGTATTTT; cdr3_aa: CSALQSDTQYF
v_call: TRBV21-1; clone_size: NA; d_call: NA; j_call: TRBJ1-5; cdr3_nt: TGTGCCGCCAGTACGACAGGGTCTCAGCCCCAGCATTTT; cdr3_aa: CAASTTGSQPQHF